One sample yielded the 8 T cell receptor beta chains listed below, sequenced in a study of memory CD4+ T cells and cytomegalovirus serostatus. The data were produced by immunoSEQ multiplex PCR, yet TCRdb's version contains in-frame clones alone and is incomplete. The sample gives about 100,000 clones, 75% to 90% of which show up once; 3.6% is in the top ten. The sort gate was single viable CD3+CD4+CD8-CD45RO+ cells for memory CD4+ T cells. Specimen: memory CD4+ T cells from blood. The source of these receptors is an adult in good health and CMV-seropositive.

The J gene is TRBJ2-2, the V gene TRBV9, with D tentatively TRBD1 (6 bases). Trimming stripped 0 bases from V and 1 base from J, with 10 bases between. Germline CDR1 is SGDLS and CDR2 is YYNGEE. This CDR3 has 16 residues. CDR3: CASSVGEQGNTGELFF. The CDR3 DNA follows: TGTGCCAGCAGCGTAGGGGAACAGGGGAACACCGGGGAGCTGTTTTTT.

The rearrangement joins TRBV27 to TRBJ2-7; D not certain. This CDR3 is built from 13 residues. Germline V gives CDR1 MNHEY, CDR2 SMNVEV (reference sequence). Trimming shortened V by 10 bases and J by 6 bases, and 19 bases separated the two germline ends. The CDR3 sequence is CATLNLTPPEQYF. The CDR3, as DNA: TGTGCCACCCTGAATCTAACACCTCCCGAGCAGTACTTC.

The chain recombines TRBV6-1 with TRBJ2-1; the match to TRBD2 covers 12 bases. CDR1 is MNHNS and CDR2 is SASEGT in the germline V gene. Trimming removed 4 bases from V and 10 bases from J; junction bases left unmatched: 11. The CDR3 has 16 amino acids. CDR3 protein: CASSATLAGGQREQFF. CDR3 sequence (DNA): TGTGCCAGCAGTGCGACCCTAGCGGGAGGGCAAAGGGAGCAGTTCTTC.

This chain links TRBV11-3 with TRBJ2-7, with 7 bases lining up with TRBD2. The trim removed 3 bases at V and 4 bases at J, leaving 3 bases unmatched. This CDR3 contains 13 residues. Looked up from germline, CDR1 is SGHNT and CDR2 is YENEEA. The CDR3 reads CASSFREEYEQYF. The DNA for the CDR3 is TGTGCCAGCAGCTTCCGGGAGGAATACGAGCAGTACTTC.

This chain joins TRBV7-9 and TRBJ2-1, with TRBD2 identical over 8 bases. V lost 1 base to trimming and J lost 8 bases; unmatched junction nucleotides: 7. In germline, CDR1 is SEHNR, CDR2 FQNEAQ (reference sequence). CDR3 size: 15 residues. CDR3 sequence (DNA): TGTGCCAGCAGCTTAGGTAGCGGGACATTCGATGAGCAGTTCTTC. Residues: CASSLGSGTFDEQFF.

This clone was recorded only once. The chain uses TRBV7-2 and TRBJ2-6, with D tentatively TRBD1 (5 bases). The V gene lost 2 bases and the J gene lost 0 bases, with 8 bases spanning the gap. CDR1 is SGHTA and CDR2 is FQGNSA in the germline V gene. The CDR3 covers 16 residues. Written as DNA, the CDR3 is TGTGCCAGCAGCTTACAGGGCCACTCTGGGGCCAACGTCCTGACTTTC. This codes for CASSLQGHSGANVLTF. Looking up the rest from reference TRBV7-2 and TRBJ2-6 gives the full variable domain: GAGVSQSPSNKVTEKGKDVELRCDPISGHTALYWYRQSLGQGLEFLIYFQGNSAPDKSGLPSDRFSAERTGGSVSTLTIQRTQQEDSAVYLCASSLQGHSGANVLTFGAGSRLTVL.

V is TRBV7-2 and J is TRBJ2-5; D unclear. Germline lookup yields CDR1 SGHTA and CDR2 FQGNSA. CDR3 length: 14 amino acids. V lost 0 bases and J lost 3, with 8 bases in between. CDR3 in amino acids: CASSLAVTEETQYF. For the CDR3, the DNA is TGTGCCAGCAGCTTAGCGGTCACGGAAGAGACCCAGTACTTC.

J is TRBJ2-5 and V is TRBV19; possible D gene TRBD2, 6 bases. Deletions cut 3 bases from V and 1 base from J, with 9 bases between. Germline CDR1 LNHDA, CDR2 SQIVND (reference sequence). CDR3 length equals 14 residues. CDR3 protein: CASSIQGLQETQYF. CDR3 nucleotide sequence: TGTGCCAGTAGTATTCAGGGACTCCAAGAGACCCAGTACTTC.